The next 18 T cell receptor beta chains were all read from a single sample in a study of spatial heterogeneity in lung cancer. Notes on the study in general: Tumor mutation counts were tracked by expanded intratumoral alpha and beta TCR counts.

The antigens for these receptors are not known. TCRdb redid the calling of the 5' RACE reads with MiXCR, one entry per CDR3 protein. The sample consists of about 7,500 distinct CDR3 sequences, around 12% of them appearing once. The time point is: sample taken at primary tumor resection. The source material was lung tumor tissue, sampled at surgery. All receptors come from a male donor with early-stage non-small cell lung cancer.

Only a few counts were recorded for this clonotype. A library made for alpha chains picked up this beta chain off target, so its size means little. J is TRBJ2-7 and V is TRBV4-1, with TRBD1 matching 12 bases. Germline CDR1 MGHRA, CDR2 YSYEKL. This CDR3 region has 16 residues. Trimming removed 3 bases from V and 3 bases from J; junction bases left unmatched: 6. The chain's CDR3 is CASSQDGTGGLYEQYF. CDR3 DNA: TGCGCCAGCAGCCAGGACGGGACAGGGGGCCTCTACGAGCAGTACTTC.

In this sample, this clonotype turned up many times. This beta chain is off target for a library built for alpha chains, so its abundance means little. The chain recombines TRBV15 with TRBJ2-5; D not resolved. Germline CDR1 reads LNHNV; CDR2 reads YYDKDF (reference sequence). The germline V and J ends were trimmed by 1 base and 0 bases, with 3 bases remaining between them. There are 13 residues in the CDR3. This CDR3 is CATSRAYQETQYF. The CDR3 DNA reads TGTGCCACCAGCAGAGCCTACCAAGAGACCCAGTACTTC.

This clonotype was picked up many times. This beta chain is an off-target read within a library intended for alpha chains, so its frequency means little. This chain links TRBV20-1 with TRBJ1-2, with no clear D. Trimming shortened V by 6 bases and J by 3 bases, and 20 bases separated the two germline ends. There are 15 residues in the CDR3. Per germline, CDR1 DFQATT and CDR2 SNEGSKA (reference sequence). This CDR3 reads CSALTPHGRYYGYTF. CDR3 in DNA: TGCAGTGCCCTTACCCCACACGGACGTTACTATGGCTACACCTTC.

This clonotype was recorded many times. Because this beta chain is a stray read in a library intended to capture alpha chains, its abundance should not be given much weight. CDR3 in amino acids: CASSVSRTGVAADTQYF. The CDR3 DNA sequence: TGTGCCAGCAGCGTAAGTCGGACCGGTGTCGCGGCAGATACGCAGTATTTT. The rearrangement joins TRBV9 to TRBJ2-3; D ambiguous. Germline CDR1 reads SGDLS; CDR2 reads YYNGEE. Trimming removed 1 base from V and 4 bases from J, with 19 bases in between. This CDR3 region has 17 residues.

This clonotype was seen a few times. The size of this beta chain means little, since it is a stray read in a library made for alpha chains. The chain employs TRBV6-6 and TRBJ2-3, with 11 bases matching TRBD1. From germline, CDR1 is MNHNY and CDR2 SVGAGI (reference sequence). V trimming: 9 bases; J trimming: 1 base; junction bases outside the gene matches: 3. CDR3 length: 14 residues. The chain's CDR3 is CASWDRGGTDTQYF. As DNA, the CDR3 is TGTGCCAGTTGGGACAGGGGGGGCACAGATACGCAGTATTTT.

This clonotype was counted between two and nine times. This beta chain is an off-target read within a library intended for alpha chains, so its frequency means little. This rearrangement joins TRBV12-3 or TRBV12-4 to TRBJ2-5; maybe TRBD1 (5 bases). Trimming pared 0 bases from V and 1 base from J, leaving 12 bases between. The CDR3 loop spans 16 amino acids. The CDR3 DNA reads TGTGCCAGCAGTTTAGCGCAGGGTGCACCCCAAGAGACCCAGTACTTC. Its translation: CASSLAQGAPQETQYF.

This clonotype is medium-sized in the sample. This beta chain is off target for a library built for alpha chains, so its abundance means little. The V and J genes are TRBV23-1 and TRBJ1-1; 9 nucleotides match TRBD1. TRBV23-1 has ORF status, its function being uncertain. This CDR3 spans 15 amino acids. V lost 7 bases and J lost 6; bases outside the gene matches: 12. This CDR3 reads CASKQIRDRASEAFF. Written as DNA, the CDR3 is TGCGCCAGCAAACAAATTCGGGACAGGGCTTCTGAAGCTTTCTTT.

This clonotype was observed many times. This beta chain slipped into a library made for alpha chains as a stray read, so its size is not meaningful. The chain combines TRBV28 with TRBJ2-7, with 10 bases that match TRBD2. V gave up 4 bases and J gave up 2 bases; unmatched junction bases: 14. The CDR3 extends over 18 amino acids. The germline V gene has CDR1 MDHEN and CDR2 SYDVKM. The CDR3 loop reads CASSSHLTGLANTYEQYF. DNA for the CDR3: TGTGCCAGCAGTTCACACTTGACGGGACTAGCGAACACCTACGAGCAGTACTTC. The entire variable domain, with the rest obtained from reference TRBV28 and TRBJ2-7, is as follows: DVKVTQSSRYLVKRTGEKVFLECVQDMDHENMFWYRQDPGLGLRLIYFSYDVKMKEKGDIPEGYSVSREKKERFSLILESASTNQTSMYLCASSSHLTGLANTYEQYFGPGTRLTVT.

There are many counts of this clonotype. One junction end disagrees with the germline gene, perhaps due to a read error. This beta chain is off target for a library built for alpha chains, so its abundance means little. The chain is built from TRBV7-9 and TRBJ2-1; TRBD2 agrees at 10 bases. The V gene's germline CDR1 is SEHNR and CDR2 FQNEAQ (reference sequence). The CDR3 runs to 16 residues. The CDR3 loop reads CASSSTLAGAYSEQFF. DNA of the CDR3: TGTGCCAGCAGCTCGACCCTAGCGGGAGCCTACAGTGAGCAGTTCTTC.

In this sample, this clonotype turned up a few times. The library was built for alpha chains, so this beta chain is an off-target read and its size means little. The chain uses TRBV2 and TRBJ2-3; the D gene is possibly TRBD2 (7 bases). CDR3 length: 15 amino acids. Germline CDR1 reads SNHLY; CDR2 reads FYNNEI. Deletions cut 6 bases from V and 6 bases from J, with 19 bases between. As DNA, the CDR3 is TGTGCCAGCAGGAAAGAAGGGGGGGCCGGCGATACGCAGTATTTT. Residues: CASRKEGGAGDTQYF.

In its sample, this clonotype was seen a few times. This beta chain is off target for a library built for alpha chains, so its abundance means little. The chain is built from TRBV30 and TRBJ1-1; 7 bases map to TRBD1. The germline gives CDR1 GTSNPN, CDR2 SVGIG (reference sequence). Losses at the gene ends were 2 bases for V and 7 bases for J; bases not matched to a gene: 10. The CDR3 runs to 14 residues. This CDR3 is CAWSTQTGKVEAFF. DNA of the CDR3: TGTGCCTGGAGTACCCAGACAGGGAAAGTTGAAGCTTTCTTT.

By share, this clonotype counts as medium-sized. The library was prepared for alpha chains; this beta chain is a stray read, so its frequency means little. This chain uses TRBV30 with TRBJ2-3; 12 bases are a match to TRBD1. The trim removed 4 bases at V and 3 bases at J, leaving 8 bases unmatched. CDR3 length equals 16 residues. Germline V CDR1 and CDR2: GTSNPN, SVGIG (reference sequence). CDR3 protein: CAWTNRDRGLTDTQYF. CDR3 in DNA: TGTGCCTGGACCAACCGGGACAGGGGGCTGACAGATACGCAGTATTTT.

At least ten counts were recorded for this clonotype. This beta chain lies outside the target of a library built for alpha chains; its clone size means little. This sequence joins TRBV12-2 and TRBJ2-1; the table gives TRBD1 as D, unverified against the DNA. TRBV12-2 is reported as a pseudogene. The CDR3 contains 15 residues. The CDR3 is CASRLARVYYNEQFF. The CDR3 nucleotides are TGTGCAAGTCGCTTAGCCCGGGTCTACTACAATGAGCAGTTCTTC.

This clonotype was found many times. This beta chain is a stray sequence in a library constructed for alpha chains; its clone size is not meaningful. This chain uses TRBV4-3 with TRBJ2-4; TRBD2 agrees at 10 bases. Unmatched junction bases numbered 12, after V lost 0 bases and J lost 1 base. The germline V gene encodes CDR1 LGHNA and CDR2 YSLEER. The CDR3 spans 20 residues. The CDR3, as DNA: TGCGCCAGCAGCCAAGATGGGACTAGCGAGGTATGGGAGGCCAAAAACATTCAGTACTTC. It encodes CASSQDGTSEVWEAKNIQYF.

Concerning this clonotype itself: This beta chain is off target for a library built for alpha chains, so its abundance means little. This rearrangement joins TRBV3-1 to TRBJ2-7; D might be TRBD1 (5 bases). Looked up from germline, CDR1 is LGHDT and CDR2 is YNNKEL (reference sequence). With 2 bases removed from V and 3 bases from J, the gap between germline ends came to 8 bases. This CDR3 is built from 13 residues. In DNA form, the CDR3 reads TGTGCCAGCAGCCAAAAAGGGGACTACGAGCAGTACTTC. Its translation: CASSQKGDYEQYF.

This clonotype was picked up many times. This beta chain lies outside the target of a library built for alpha chains; its clone size means little. The gene calls are TRBV27 and TRBJ2-3; 8 bases are a match to TRBD1. The CDR3 contains 12 residues. Germline lookup yields CDR1 MNHEY and CDR2 SMNVEV (reference sequence). The J segment lost 6 bases and the V segment lost 6 bases, leaving 2 bases of the junction unmatched. CDR3 residues: CASSRTGDTQYF. The CDR3 coding sequence is TGTGCCAGCAGCCGGACAGGGGATACGCAGTATTTT.

The sample holds many counts of this clonotype. A library prepared for alpha chains yielded this beta chain as an off-target read; its size is of little meaning. V is TRBV20-1 and J is TRBJ1-1; D unclear. Trimming stripped 0 bases from V and 5 bases from J, with 16 bases between. There are 15 residues in the CDR3. The germline gives CDR1 DFQATT, CDR2 SNEGSKA (reference sequence). CDR3 amino acids: CSARDVRMTETEAFF. As DNA, the CDR3 is TGCAGTGCTAGAGATGTCCGAATGACGGAAACTGAAGCTTTCTTT.

To note about this clonotype: With the library built for alpha chains, this beta chain is off target and its frequency is not meaningful. This sequence joins TRBV15 and TRBJ2-4; D is unclear. Deletions cut 0 bases from V and 0 bases from J, with 9 bases between. This CDR3 region has 16 residues. Germline V gives CDR1 LNHNV, CDR2 YYDKDF (reference sequence). The CDR3 region has the DNA TGTGCCACCAGCAGAGATGGTGCGCTAGCCAAAAACATTCAGTACTTC. Encoded protein: CATSRDGALAKNIQYF.